The T cell receptor (beta chain) under discussion was sequenced for a study of blood T cell repertoires in COVID-19 (TCRdb year 2020). Broadly, across the study: Collaborator samples came from the United States, Italy and Spain and covered acute and convalescent phases of COVID-19. The material from the prospective study consisted of cDNA or gDNA derived from T cells, B-cell-depleted T cells, or PBMCs. The dataset comprised deeply sampled blood TCRbeta repertoires from subjects exposed to, actively infected with, or recovered from COVID-19. The repertoires were released in a freely available public database intended as a resource for research on the immune response to SARS-CoV-2. The samples were drawn from the first 160 participants of the ongoing ImmuneRACE study and from 1,254 subjects provided by 6 global collaborators. A de-identified subject ID, COVID-19 status, age in years and sex were almost always included in the sample metadata. Where available, HLA class I and class II types were taken from metadata supplied by the sample provider and were not determined by assay-based typing.

One collaborating source in Seattle enrolled patients during active infection and followed them longitudinally through the course of disease. Whole blood was collected in K2EDTA tubes by collaborating institutions according to the institutions' own protocols. For TCRbeta analysis, collaborators shipped samples as frozen whole blood, isolated PBMCs, or DNA extracted from either of those sample types. The paper's findings and limits, for the study overall: The quantity of clinical and demographic metadata differed by source and by participant and was supplied without curation.

Via the germline V gene, CDR1 is ENHRY and CDR2 SYGVKD. The CDR3 contains 13 residues, cysteine and phenylalanine counted. Left in the record is the CDR3 DNA by itself, 39 bases read in frame from the first base. The junction carries 8 bases between V and J, which are trimmed by 6 bases and 2 bases respectively. This clone was counted a few times. The target of this receptor is not known. No base qualities exist here, and no much larger clone lies one base off it. TCRbeta CDR3 regions were amplified from genomic DNA by means of the immunoSEQ Assay, a bias-controlled multiplex PCR. Processing in the source paper ran as follows. The number of nucleated cells in each sample was estimated by amplification of reference gene primers within the assay. Sequence reads were collapsed and filtered to measure the absolute abundance of every unique TCRbeta CDR3 rearrangement. Productive Simpson clonality was computed per sample as the square root of Simpson's diversity index over productive rearrangements. The immuneACCESS repertoire file appears here via TCRdb, limited to in-frame rearrangements. These files lack a portion of the clones; in checked studies, under half of the deficit traces to unresolved V genes, and the cause of the others is not known. The D gene and trimming were derived from the DNA, and the V and J assignments and clone size from that table. The sample data list about 410,000 clones, and roughly 90% of these were observed just once. The ten largest clones capture about 1.6% of the sample.

The material sequenced was peripheral blood. The V gene is TRBV10-3 and the J gene is TRBJ1-5; the D segment cannot be called with confidence. The sequence derives from a woman between 40 and 50 years old with COVID-19, enrolled during active disease. The nucleotide sequence is given as TGTGCCATCAGCGGGGAGGGCAATCAGCCCCAGCATTTT. It translates as CAISGEGNQPQHF.